A selection of T cell receptor beta chains follows, all from one sample in a study of OX40 agonist ivuxolimab in advanced cancers. The protocol was immunoSEQ multiplex PCR, while the TCRdb copy is restricted to in-frame clones and leaves out a portion. The sample records approximately 46,000 clones, 60% to 80% being singletons. The source was CD4+ or CD8+ T cells sorted from blood, collected in a trial of the OX40 agonist ivuxolimab. Source of these receptors: an adult with an advanced solid tumor such as melanoma, head and neck, liver or kidney cancer. CDR3s include the opening cysteine and the closing phenylalanine or tryptophan. The D gene is left open where the match is weak. Not all rows give a size; the values are once, few, many and, for expanded clones, a class.

CDR3	DNA	V	J	D	size
CASRRERQGLDQPQHF	TGTGCCAGCAGACGCGAGAGACAGGGGTTAGATCAGCCCCAGCATTTT	TRBV27	TRBJ1-5	TRBD1	-
CASSLEGSAIGGYTF	TGTGCCAGCAGCTTAGAGGGAAGCGCAATTGGGGGCTACACCTTC	TRBV7-2	TRBJ1-2	-	few
CASSSQGARIETQYF	TGTGCCAGCTCCTCACAGGGGGCGCGGATCGAGACCCAGTACTTC	TRBV7-6	TRBJ2-5	TRBD1	-
CAWSGLGLSPLHF	TGTGCCTGGAGTGGTTTAGGACTATCACCCCTCCACTTT	TRBV30	TRBJ1-6	-	-
CASSLSLGQGVHEQYF	TGTGCCAGCAGCTTAAGTTTGGGACAGGGGGTACACGAGCAGTACTTC	TRBV7-2	TRBJ2-7	TRBD1	few
CASSIQVSTNLYGYTF	TGTGCCAGTAGTATTCAAGTCTCTACTAATCTCTATGGCTACACCTTC	TRBV19	TRBJ1-2	-	-
CASSLTQGGSGELFF	TGCGCCAGCAGCTTGACACAGGGAGGATCCGGGGAGCTGTTTTTT	TRBV5-1	TRBJ2-2	-	few
CASSYRLLAYEQYF	TGTGCCAGCAGCTACAGACTATTAGCCTACGAGCAGTACTTC	TRBV11-2	TRBJ2-7	-	-
CASSQGTGAGNTIYF	TGTGCCAGCAGCCAAGGGACAGGGGCCGGAAACACCATATATTTT	TRBV4-2	TRBJ1-3	TRBD1	-
CASSIGGRVNTGELFF	TGTGCCAGTAGTATAGGAGGGCGAGTCAACACCGGGGAGCTGTTTTTT	TRBV19	TRBJ2-2	-	-
CASSQSGDSPLHF	TGTGCCAGCAGCCAAAGTGGTGACTCACCCCTCCACTTT	TRBV11-2	TRBJ1-6	-	-
CASRFDSQSYF	TGTGCCAGCAGATTTGACAGCCAGTCGTACTTC	TRBV6-5	TRBJ2-7	-	-
CAWRQNTYEQYF	TGTGCCTGGAGACAGAATACGTACGAGCAGTACTTC	TRBV30	TRBJ2-7	-	-
CASSEGLAGEEQFF	TGTGCCAGCAGTGAAGGACTAGCGGGAGAAGAGCAGTTCTTC	TRBV6-1	TRBJ2-1	TRBD2	-